This TCR beta chain was retrieved from a study of early T cells in non-severe SARS-CoV-2 infection. Whole-study context: The input, bulk RNA from unsorted whole blood, was sequenced, and chains were unpaired. Study conclusions and caveats: Missing private and CD4 specificities, VDJdb matching favored anti-spike CD8 responses.

Many counts were recorded for this clonotype. Its antigen is undetermined. TCRdb re-analysed the 5' RACE reads in MiXCR, keeping a single row per CDR3 protein. The sample carries more than 45,000 distinct CDR3 sequences, under 10% recorded once. The CDR3 is made up of 13 amino acids. Germline CDR1 and CDR2: MDHEN and SYDVKM. The germline V and J ends were trimmed by 5 bases and 9 bases, with 14 bases remaining between them. Source material: whole blood. The rearrangement uses TRBV28 and TRBJ2-1; D gene ambiguous. The origin of this receptor is an adult who was a healthcare worker with PCR-confirmed SARS-CoV-2 infection or an uninfected control (not recorded which). CDR3 sequence (DNA): TGTGCCAGCAGTCCCCCCCAGGAATCTGAGCAGTTCTTC. Translated, it gives CASSPPQESEQFF. The whole variable domain, remainder taken from reference TRBV28 and TRBJ2-1, is DVKVTQSSRYLVKRTGEKVFLECVQDMDHENMFWYRQDPGLGLRLIYFSYDVKMKEKGDIPEGYSVSREKKERFSLILESASTNQTSMYLCASSPPQESEQFFGPGTRLTVL.